This entry features one T cell receptor (beta chain) sequence. In the authors' workflow: The assay estimated nucleated cells by amplifying reference gene primers. Produced via immunoSEQ multiplex PCR; TCRdb's table is partial and in-frame only. V, J and clone size were drawn from that table, and D and trimming were deduced from the DNA. The sample records around 150,000 clones, 75% to 80% being singletons. The data are from a study of blood T cell repertoires in COVID-19. For the study at large: Samples taken during acute and convalescent COVID-19 were collected in the United States, Italy and Spain. Sample material is recorded as cDNA or gDNA derived from T cells, B-cell-depleted T cells, or PBMCs.

The CDR3 is made up of 17 amino acids. Germline CDR1 reads LGHDT; CDR2 reads YNNKEL (reference sequence). V was pared by 4 bases and J by 5 bases, with 7 bases of the junction left unmatched. This clonotype originated in a woman aged 45-60 years with active or convalescent COVID-19. The material sequenced was peripheral blood. The rearrangement links TRBV3-1 (or the pseudogene TRBV3-2) to TRBJ2-5; 16 nucleotides align to TRBD2. This chain's CDR3 is CASSPGLAGGPWETQYF. The CDR3 bases are TGTGCCAGCAGCCCGGGACTAGCGGGAGGGCCGTGGGAGACCCAGTACTTC.